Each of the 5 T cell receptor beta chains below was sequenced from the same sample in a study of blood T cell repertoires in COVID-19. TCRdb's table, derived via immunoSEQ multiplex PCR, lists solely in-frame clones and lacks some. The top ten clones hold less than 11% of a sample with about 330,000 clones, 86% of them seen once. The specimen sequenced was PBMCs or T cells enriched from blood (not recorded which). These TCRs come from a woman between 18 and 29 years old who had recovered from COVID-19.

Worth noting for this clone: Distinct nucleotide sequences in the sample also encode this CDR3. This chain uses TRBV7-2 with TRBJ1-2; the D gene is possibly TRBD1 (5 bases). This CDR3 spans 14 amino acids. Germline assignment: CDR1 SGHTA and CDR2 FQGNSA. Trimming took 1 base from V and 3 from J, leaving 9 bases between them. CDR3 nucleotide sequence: TGTGCCAGCAGCTTAGGGCAGGGCGACTATGGCTACACCTTC. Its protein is CASSLGQGDYGYTF.

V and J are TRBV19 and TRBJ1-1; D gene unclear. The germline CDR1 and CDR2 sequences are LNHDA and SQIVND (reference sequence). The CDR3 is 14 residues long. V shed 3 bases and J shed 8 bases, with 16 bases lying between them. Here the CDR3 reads CASSISSGRNEAFF. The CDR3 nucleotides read TGTGCCAGTAGTATTTCGTCGGGGAGAAACGAAGCTTTCTTT.

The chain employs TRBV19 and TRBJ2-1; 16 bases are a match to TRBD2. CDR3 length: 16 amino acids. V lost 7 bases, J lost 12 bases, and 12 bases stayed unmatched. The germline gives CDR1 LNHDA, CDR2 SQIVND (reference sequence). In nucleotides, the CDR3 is TGTGCCAGTACCACAGAAGGGACTAGCGGGGGGGCACGGCAGTTCTTC. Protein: CASTTEGTSGGARQFF.

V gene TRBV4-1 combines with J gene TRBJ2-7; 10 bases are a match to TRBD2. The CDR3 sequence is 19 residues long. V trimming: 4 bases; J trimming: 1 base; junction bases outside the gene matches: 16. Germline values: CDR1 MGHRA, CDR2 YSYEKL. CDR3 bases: TGCGCCAGCAGCCCCTTCACTAGGGCTAGCGGGAGTGGTTCCTACGAGCAGTACTTC. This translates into CASSPFTRASGSGSYEQYF.

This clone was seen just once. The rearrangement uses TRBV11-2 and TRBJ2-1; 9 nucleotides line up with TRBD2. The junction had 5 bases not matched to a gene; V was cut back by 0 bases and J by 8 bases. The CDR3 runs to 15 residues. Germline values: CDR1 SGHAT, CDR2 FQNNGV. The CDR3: CASSLEAGGHDEQFF. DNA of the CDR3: TGTGCCAGCAGCTTAGAGGCGGGGGGGCATGATGAGCAGTTCTTC.